The 23 T cell receptor beta chains given below trace back to one sample, sequenced in a study of metastatic and nonmetastatic thyroid tumors. Among the patients, none had received any treatment before thyroid surgery. TCRdb reanalyzed the PCR reads with MiXCR. This sample has 4,500 to 5,000 clones, with approximately 19% found just once. What was sequenced was adjacent normal tissue. The receptor set was obtained from a female donor with papillary thyroid cancer or a benign thyroid nodule (not recorded which). Some clones in this sample may be carry-over from other donors' samples.

This clone is medium-sized by share. This chain uses TRBV2 with TRBJ1-1, with D unresolved. Per the germline V gene, CDR1 is SNHLY and CDR2 is FYNNEI. The CDR3 loop spans 13 amino acids. V dropped 0 bases and J dropped 4 bases, with 6 bases sitting between them. The CDR3 DNA reads TGTGCCAGCAGTGAAGCACGTGGCACTGAAGCTTTCTTT. Amino acids: CASSEARGTEAFF.

The sample holds many counts of this clone. V usage is TRBV11-2 and J usage is TRBJ2-4; 12 bases agree with TRBD1. V lost 5 bases and J lost 4; bases outside the gene matches: 6. CDR1 is SGHAT and CDR2 is FQNNGV in the germline V gene. There are 16 residues in the CDR3. The chain's CDR3 is CASSRGTGGTKNIQYF. CDR3 nucleotides: TGTGCCAGCAGCCGAGGGACAGGGGGCACGAAAAACATTCAGTACTTC.

About this clone itself: A much larger clone differs by one base, so this may be a read error. V gene TRBV5-4 combines with J gene TRBJ2-1; 11 bases line up with TRBD2. CDR1 and CDR2 from the germline V gene are SGHNT and YYREEE (reference sequence). The CDR3 extends over 14 amino acids. V lost 4 bases, J lost 8 bases, and 5 bases stayed unmatched. CDR3 in DNA: TGTGCCAGCAGCAGACTAGCGGGATTGTATGAGCAGTTCTTC. This codes for CASSRLAGLYEQFF.

Sample share makes this clone medium-sized (0.01 to 0.1%). This sequence joins TRBV19 and TRBJ2-1; 8 nucleotides agree with TRBD1. The V gene's germline CDR1 is LNHDA and CDR2 SQIVND (reference sequence). The CDR3 is 11 amino acids. Unmatched junction bases numbered 3, after V lost 7 bases and J lost 10 bases. CDR3 nucleotides: TGTGCCAGTACAGGGGGCTTCGAGCAGTTCTTC. Translation gives CASTGGFEQFF.

The chain joins TRBV2 to TRBJ1-5; TRBD1 or TRBD2 may be the D gene (5 bases each). The end of the DNA aligns better with TRBJ2-3, so the J call may be wrong. Per the germline V gene, CDR1 is SNHLY and CDR2 is FYNNEI. This CDR3 has 15 amino acids. The CDR3 DNA sequence: TGTGCCAGCAGGGGGCACAGGACTGGGAATCAGCCCCAGTATTTT. Translation gives CASRGHRTGNQPQYF.

This clone is classed as hyperexpanded. This rearrangement joins TRBV19 to TRBJ2-1; either TRBD1 or TRBD2 may fit D (5 bases each). CDR1 is LNHDA, CDR2 SQIVND, per germline (reference sequence). V lost 5 bases, J lost 0 bases, and 17 bases lay in between. CDR3 size: 17 residues. For the CDR3, the DNA is TGTGCCAGTAGTCCGCCCGGGGCGTATAGCTCCTACAATGAGCAGTTCTTC. This codes for CASSPPGAYSSYNEQFF.

V is TRBV7-8 and J is TRBJ1-2; TRBD1 aligns across 8 bases. Germline CDR1 SGHVS, CDR2 FQNEAQ. CDR3 length: 14 residues. J lost 9 bases, V lost 5 bases, and 11 bases had no gene match. The CDR3 DNA reads as TGTGCCAGCAGCCCCAGCCAGGGGGCGCGGTGCTACACCTTC. Amino acids: CASSPSQGARCYTF.

The chain uses TRBV6-1 and TRBJ1-5, with a weak D call TRBD1 (5 bases). This CDR3 region has 15 residues. The V and J ends lost 0 bases and 7 bases respectively, with 13 bases between them. Germline CDR1 and CDR2: MNHNS and SASEGT. The CDR3 here is CASSEAVAGRQPQHF. CDR3 coding DNA: TGTGCCAGCAGTGAAGCGGTGGCAGGGCGCCAGCCCCAGCATTTT.

Only a few counts were recorded for this clone. The rearrangement links TRBV28 to TRBJ2-3, with TRBD2 identical over 10 bases. Trimming at V came to 6 bases and at J to 1 base, leaving 16 bases not matched to a gene. CDR1 MDHEN and CDR2 SYDVKM come from the germline V gene. The CDR3 is made up of 19 amino acids. CDR3 in DNA: TGTGCCAGCAGCCCCTGGGTAGCGGGGGGTCCCTGGGGCACAGATACGCAGTATTTT. Translation: CASSPWVAGGPWGTDTQYF.

This sequence joins TRBV2 and TRBJ1-4; weak D call: TRBD1 (6 bases). V was pared by 6 bases and J by 5 bases, with 10 bases between. CDR1 and CDR2 (germline): SNHLY, FYNNEI. The CDR3 sequence is 13 residues long. CDR3 residues: CASSTGWNEKLFF. Here the CDR3 DNA reads TGTGCCAGCAGCACAGGGTGGAATGAAAAACTGTTTTTT. The whole variable domain, filled in from reference TRBV2 and TRBJ1-4, reads EPEVTQTPSHQVTQMGQEVILRCVPISNHLYFYWYRQILGQKVEFLVSFYNNEISEKSEIFDDQFSVERPDGSNFTLKIRSTKLEDSAMYFCASSTGWNEKLFFGSGTQLSVL.

This clone qualifies as medium-sized. This chain joins TRBV20-1 and TRBJ2-5; D is uncertain. Trimming left V 1 base short and J 4 bases short, with 10 bases between. From germline, CDR1 is DFQATT and CDR2 SNEGSKA (reference sequence). CDR3 size: 13 residues. The CDR3 DNA sequence: TGCAGTGCTAGAGCCCCAGCGAGAGAGACCCAGTACTTC. Its translation is CSARAPARETQYF.

This clone was seen ten or more times. The V and J genes are TRBV7-8 and TRBJ1-4; tentative D call: TRBD1 (5 bases). Germline CDR1 is SGHVS and CDR2 is FQNEAQ. V was trimmed by 4 bases and J by 14 bases, leaving 14 bases between them. The CDR3 is 12 residues long. The CDR3 DNA sequence: TGTGCCAGCAGCTCCTCCGACAGATTCCTGTTTTTT. Translated, it gives CASSSSDRFLFF.

This clone was picked up many times. This could be a read error, since a much larger clone is one nucleotide away. The chain employs TRBV19 and TRBJ2-1; D unresolved. The CDR3 extends over 11 amino acids. With 3 bases removed from V and 8 bases from J, the gap between germline ends came to 5 bases. Looked up from germline, CDR1 is LNHDA and CDR2 is SQIVND (reference sequence). CDR3 nucleotides: TGTGCCAGTAGTATCTGGTATGAGCAGTTCTTC. It encodes CASSIWYEQFF.

Remarks on this clone: A junction end diverges from the germline sequence, so it may reflect a read error. V and J are TRBV13 and TRBJ1-6; possibly TRBD1 for D (5 bases). CDR1 is PRHDT, CDR2 FYEKMQ, per germline (reference sequence). The CDR3 has 14 residues. CDR3 in amino acids: CASSSGQGNSPLHF. The CDR3 DNA reads TGTGCCAGCAGCTCCGGGCAGGGAAATTCACCCCTACACTTT.

With regard to this clone: With a much larger clone just one base away, this may be a read error. The chain is built from TRBV20-1 and TRBJ1-5; D is undetermined. The CDR3 extends over 15 amino acids. The germline V gene has CDR1 DFQATT and CDR2 SNEGSKA (reference sequence). Between the trimmed V and J ends, which lost 3 bases and 7 bases, there was a span of 19 bases. The CDR3 region has the DNA TGCAGTGCTAGTTTGTATCACGTTCCTAACCAGCCCCAGCATTTT. This sequence encodes CSASLYHVPNQPQHF.

The rearrangement links TRBV6-1 to TRBJ2-3, with D possibly matching TRBD2 (5 bases). CDR3 size: 14 residues. Trimming removed 5 bases from V and 4 bases from J, with 13 bases in between. The germline gives CDR1 MNHNS, CDR2 SASEGT. The CDR3, as DNA: TGTGCCAGCAGTAAGGGAGAGAGGGCAGATACGCAGTATTTT. It specifies CASSKGERADTQYF.

This clone is categorized as medium-sized. The chain joins TRBV20-1 to TRBJ2-5, with 13 bases lining up with TRBD2. V shed 1 base and J 0 bases; nucleotides not matched to a gene: 8. Germline V gene sequence: CDR1 DFQATT, CDR2 SNEGSKA (reference sequence). The CDR3 loop spans 18 amino acids. CDR3: CSARVGTSGTLYQETQYF. CDR3 DNA: TGCAGTGCTAGAGTTGGGACTAGCGGGACCCTGTACCAAGAGACCCAGTACTTC.

This clone counts as large. This sequence joins TRBV19 and TRBJ2-1; perhaps TRBD1 as D (6 bases). Germline CDR1 and CDR2: LNHDA and SQIVND (reference sequence). The length of the CDR3 is 15 residues. Trimming stripped 1 base from V and 9 bases from J, with 16 bases between. DNA for the CDR3: TGTGCCAGTAGTATAGGGGGGCAAGGAGTCGGTGAGCAGTTCTTC. This sequence encodes CASSIGGQGVGEQFF.

By its share, this clone is large. This sequence joins TRBV6-1 and TRBJ1-2, with 7 bases matching TRBD1. The CDR3 sequence is 14 residues long. Trimming cost V 6 bases and J 6 bases; bases outside gene matches: 10. Looked up from germline, CDR1 is MNHNS and CDR2 is SASEGT. The CDR3 here is CASSAQGGADGYTF. The CDR3 DNA reads as TGTGCCAGCAGCGCCCAGGGGGGAGCGGATGGCTACACCTTC.

This clone was seen a single time. V is TRBV20-1 and J is TRBJ2-5, with TRBD2 identical over 8 bases. The germline CDR1 and CDR2 sequences are DFQATT and SNEGSKA (reference sequence). V dropped 6 bases and J dropped 0; count of bases not matched to a gene: 9. The length of the CDR3 is 15 residues. The CDR3 spells CSADSGTLYQETQYF. CDR3 bases: TGCAGTGCGGATAGCGGGACCCTGTACCAAGAGACCCAGTACTTC.

This clone was seen a handful of times. The chain employs TRBV20-1 and TRBJ2-2, with TRBD1 matching 9 bases. Germline values: CDR1 DFQATT, CDR2 SNEGSKA (reference sequence). The CDR3 length is 14 residues. The J segment lost 4 bases and the V segment lost 1 base, leaving 1 base of the junction unmatched. As DNA, the CDR3 is TGCAGTGCTAGAGGGACAGGGGCCACCGGGGAGCTGTTTTTT. Translating it yields CSARGTGATGELFF.

By frequency in the sample, this clone is medium-sized. This rearrangement joins TRBV28 to TRBJ1-4; possibly TRBD1 for D (5 bases). This CDR3 comprises 15 residues. Germline CDR1 reads MDHEN; CDR2 reads SYDVKM. V was pared by 1 base and J by 5 bases, with 11 bases between. Here the CDR3 DNA reads TGTGCCAGCAGTTTATATGGGGGGACCAATGAAAAACTGTTTTTT. Amino acids: CASSLYGGTNEKLFF.

This clone is medium-sized by share. The chain uses TRBV20-1 and TRBJ1-5, with D unclear. The CDR3 covers 12 residues. Germline V lookup: CDR1 DFQATT, CDR2 SNEGSKA (reference sequence). The V and J ends lost 2 bases and 4 bases respectively, with 6 bases between them. The CDR3 DNA is TGCAGTGCTAGATCCAGGAATCAGCCCCAGCATTTT. Protein product: CSARSRNQPQHF.